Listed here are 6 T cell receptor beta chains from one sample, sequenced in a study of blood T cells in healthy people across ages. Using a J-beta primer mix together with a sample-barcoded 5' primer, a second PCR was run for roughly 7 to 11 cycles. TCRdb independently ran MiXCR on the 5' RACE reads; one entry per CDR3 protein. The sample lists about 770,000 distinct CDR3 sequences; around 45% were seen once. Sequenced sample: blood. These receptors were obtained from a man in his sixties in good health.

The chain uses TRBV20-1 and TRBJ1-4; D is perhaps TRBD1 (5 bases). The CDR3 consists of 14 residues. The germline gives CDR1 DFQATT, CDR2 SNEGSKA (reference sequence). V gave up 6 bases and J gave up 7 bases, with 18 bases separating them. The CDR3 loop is CSAEMGMGGEKLFF. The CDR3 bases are TGCAGTGCAGAGATGGGCATGGGGGGTGAAAAACTGTTTTTT.

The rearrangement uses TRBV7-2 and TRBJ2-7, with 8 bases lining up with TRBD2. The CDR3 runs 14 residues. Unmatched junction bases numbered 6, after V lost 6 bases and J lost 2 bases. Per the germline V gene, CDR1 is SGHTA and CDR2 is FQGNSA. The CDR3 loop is CASRPAGGTYEQYF. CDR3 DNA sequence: TGTGCCAGCAGACCGGCGGGGGGCACCTACGAGCAGTACTTC. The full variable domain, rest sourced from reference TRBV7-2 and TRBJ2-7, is GAGVSQSPSNKVTEKGKDVELRCDPISGHTALYWYRQSLGQGLEFLIYFQGNSAPDKSGLPSDRFSAERTGGSVSTLTIQRTQQEDSAVYLCASRPAGGTYEQYFGPGTRLTVT.

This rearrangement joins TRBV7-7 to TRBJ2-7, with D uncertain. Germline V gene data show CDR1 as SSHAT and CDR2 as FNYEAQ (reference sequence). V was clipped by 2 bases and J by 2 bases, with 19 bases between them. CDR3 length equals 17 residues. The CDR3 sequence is CASSLPGPHDETYEQYF. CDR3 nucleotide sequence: TGTGCCAGCAGCTTACCGGGTCCCCACGACGAGACCTACGAGCAGTACTTC.

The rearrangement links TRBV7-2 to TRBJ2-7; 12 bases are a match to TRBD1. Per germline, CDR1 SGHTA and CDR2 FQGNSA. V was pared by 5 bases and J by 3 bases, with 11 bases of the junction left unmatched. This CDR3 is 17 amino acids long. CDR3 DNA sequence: TGTGCCAGCAGCCTATACGTGGGGACAGGGGGCATCTACGAGCAGTACTTC. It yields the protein CASSLYVGTGGIYEQYF.

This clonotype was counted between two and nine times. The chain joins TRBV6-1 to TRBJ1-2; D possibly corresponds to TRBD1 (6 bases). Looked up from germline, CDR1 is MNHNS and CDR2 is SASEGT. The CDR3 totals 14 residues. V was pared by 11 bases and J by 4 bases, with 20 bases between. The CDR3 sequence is CAGSAQGTIYGYTF. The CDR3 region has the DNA TGTGCCGGATCAGCTCAGGGGACCATCTATGGCTACACCTTC.

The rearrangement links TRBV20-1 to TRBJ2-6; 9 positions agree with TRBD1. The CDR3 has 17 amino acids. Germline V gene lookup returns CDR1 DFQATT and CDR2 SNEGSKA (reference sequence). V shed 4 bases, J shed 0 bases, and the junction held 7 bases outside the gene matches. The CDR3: CSAKSTGGASGANVLTF. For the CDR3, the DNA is TGCAGTGCTAAATCGACAGGGGGAGCCTCTGGGGCCAACGTCCTGACTTTC.